The entry below describes one TCR beta chain. Other DNA sequences in this sample translate to the same CDR3. This record belongs to a study of blood T cell repertoires in COVID-19. The wider study: Material from acute and convalescent COVID-19 was sourced from the United States, Italy and Spain. T cells, B-cell-depleted T cells, or PBMCs provided the cDNA or gDNA that served as material.

In the original analysis: Estimates of nucleated cell counts were drawn from the amplification of reference gene primers. Produced via immunoSEQ multiplex PCR; TCRdb's table is partial and in-frame only. The D gene and trimming were derived from the DNA, and the V and J assignments and clone size from that table. The sample has 110,000 or so clones, more than 75% seen once. Germline V CDR1 and CDR2: SGDLS, YYNGEE. The CDR3 has 16 residues. Trimming left V 0 bases short and J 4 bases short, with 14 bases between. Sequencing was performed on peripheral blood. The rearrangement uses TRBV9 and TRBJ2-1, with a tentative D call TRBD2 (7 bases). The TCR sequence derives from a middle-aged woman with acute or convalescent COVID-19. CDR3 sequence reads: CASSVEGGGGYNEQFF. CDR3 DNA sequence: TGTGCCAGCAGCGTAGAAGGAGGGGGGGGGTACAATGAGCAGTTCTTC. The full variable domain, in which reference TRBV9 and TRBJ2-1 provide the parts outside the CDR3, is DSGVTQTPKHLITATGQRVTLRCSPRSGDLSVYWYQQSLDQGLQFLIQYYNGEERAKGNILERFSAQQFPDLHSELNLSSLELGDSALYFCASSVEGGGGYNEQFFGPGTRLTVL.